The clone carrying this T cell receptor (beta chain) has a handful of counts. Its antigen is unidentified. Healthy individuals of Caucasian origin from Russia, aged about 6 to 100, served as donors. This entry belongs to a study of blood T cells in healthy people across ages. Study conclusions and caveats: CMV status of donors was not determined, possibly confounding expanded clonotype changes.

Primers used in a second PCR of about 6 to 12 cycles were a sample-barcoded 5' primer and a J-beta primer mix. From the 5' RACE reads, TCRdb called clonotypes with MiXCR, one entry per CDR3 protein. Among about 730,000 distinct CDR3 sequences, 35% to 45% were seen once, and the ten largest hold around a fifth. There are 18 residues in the CDR3. Germline lookup yields CDR1 SGHTA and CDR2 FQGNSA. Losses at the gene ends were 5 bases for V and 4 bases for J; bases not matched to a gene: 12. The sequence was collected from a woman aged 60 to 75 in good health. The chain couples TRBV7-2 to TRBJ2-3; 13 nucleotides align to TRBD2. Sample: blood. CDR3 in amino acids: CASSDGLAGVISADTQYF. The CDR3 coding sequence is TGTGCCAGCAGCGACGGACTAGCGGGAGTCATCAGCGCAGATACGCAGTATTTT.